These 6 T cell receptor beta chains came from one sample sequenced in a study of CD8 T cells in ankylosing spondylitis. Study findings and constraints: For ankylosing spondylitis blood, a TCR beta motif of under ten highly homologous variants appeared characteristic.

No antigen has been identified for these receptors. One entry per CDR3 protein results from TCRdb running MiXCR on the 5' RACE reads. The repertoire includes about 390,000 distinct CDR3 sequences, 20% to 25% of them detected once, and 16% sits in the top ten. Specimen: blood, either unsorted or a sorted T cell fraction (not recorded which). The receptors stem from a male donor with ankylosing spondylitis.

The genes are TRBV20-1 and TRBJ2-5; TRBD2 is a possible D gene (6 bases). The CDR3 extends over 13 amino acids. V was clipped by 6 bases and J by 4 bases, with 15 bases between them. Germline V gene data show CDR1 as DFQATT and CDR2 as SNEGSKA (reference sequence). The CDR3: CSAPGVPPETQYF. CDR3 in DNA: TGCAGTGCCCCGGGAGTCCCACCAGAGACCCAGTACTTC.

This clonotype was observed a few times. The chain is built from TRBV7-2 and TRBJ2-1; 7 bases line up with TRBD1. With 2 bases clipped from V and 4 bases from J, the junction kept 5 bases outside the gene matches. CDR1 SGHTA and CDR2 FQGNSA come from the germline V gene. The CDR3 length is 15 residues. Here the CDR3 reads CASSLQGQEYNEQFF. CDR3 coding DNA: TGTGCCAGCAGCTTACAAGGACAGGAGTACAATGAGCAGTTCTTC.

The rearrangement links TRBV29-1 to TRBJ2-1; TRBD2 matches 14 bases. CDR3 length: 12 amino acids. Germline V gene lookup returns CDR1 SQVTM and CDR2 ANQGSEA. The CDR3 region is CRGTSGRGEQFF. The CDR3 DNA sequence: TGCAGGGGGACTAGCGGGAGAGGTGAGCAGTTCTTC.

The rearrangement links TRBV7-2 to TRBJ2-3; weak D call: TRBD2 (7 bases). The germline V gene has CDR1 SGHTA and CDR2 FQGNSA. This CDR3 is 14 amino acids long. V shed 5 bases and J shed 5 bases, with 14 bases lying between them. The CDR3 region is CASSRRGGGDTQYF. CDR3 bases: TGTGCCAGCAGCCGGAGGGGGGGAGGAGATACGCAGTATTTT.

This clonotype was observed a handful of times. One end of the junction does not line up with germline, which may come from a read error. This sequence joins TRBV20-1 and TRBJ2-7; 10 bases fit TRBD1. CDR1 is DFQATT and CDR2 is SNEGSKA in the germline V gene (reference sequence). This CDR3 has 12 amino acids. The CDR3 sequence is CRATDRGLEQYF. The CDR3 DNA reads as TGCAGGGCTACAGACAGGGGGCTTGAGCAGTACTTC.

This chain connects TRBV3-1 to TRBJ2-1; possible D gene TRBD2, 5 bases. V gave up 0 bases and J gave up 9 bases, with 15 bases separating them. This CDR3 spans 15 amino acids. The germline V gene encodes CDR1 LGHDT and CDR2 YNNKEL (reference sequence). The CDR3 bases are TGTGCCAGCAGCCAAGATTCAGCTAGGGAGACTGAGCAGTTCTTC. Translation: CASSQDSARETEQFF.